The rows below give T cell receptor beta chains drawn from one sample of a study of identical twins. TCRdb re-derived calls from the 5' RACE reads in MiXCR, one entry per CDR3 protein. The sample contains about 290,000 distinct CDR3 sequences, roughly 9% of which appear only once. This sample also belongs to another study, concerning yellow fever vaccine responses in identical twins.

Sequenced material: CD8+ T cells sorted from blood. The receptor source for this set is a woman aged 18-29 years in good health. Both conserved end residues are trimmed from each CDR3.

>TRBV5-1|TRBJ2-3
ASDTLGGGLADTQY
>TRBV3-1|TRBJ2-7
ASSQVAGTYEQY
>TRBV5-1|TRBJ2-2
ASADRDLNTGELF
>TRBV24-1|TRBJ1-2
ATRGDGAHHHGYT
>TRBV4-1|TRBJ2-3
ASSQIWQEIGTDTQY
>TRBV29-1|TRBJ2-2
SVEGGFVDTGELF
>TRBV12-3/TRBV12-4|TRBJ2-7
ASSPDSLYEQY
>TRBV19|TRBJ2-2
ASRTGTGSAGELF
>TRBV14|TRBJ1-2
AKQMGRERGYT
>TRBV6-5|TRBJ2-7
ASSYFDEQY
>TRBV7-9|TRBJ1-1
ASSTQTGLDTEAF
>TRBV7-9|TRBJ2-7
ASSPPGAGNEQY
>TRBV6-5|TRBJ1-2
ASSFSRGGGIYGYT
>TRBV4-1|TRBJ2-7
ASSQVAGEGEQY
>TRBV6-5|TRBJ2-7
ASSYSWTGNEQY
>TRBV29-1|TRBJ1-2
SVDREDGYT
>TRBV5-5|TRBJ2-2
ASSLGETGELF
>TRBV12-3/TRBV12-4|TRBJ1-1
ASTVRDPLQAF
>TRBV4-1|TRBJ2-5
ASSQDGAQETQY
>TRBV6-5|TRBJ2-1
ASSYRGANEQF
>TRBV29-1|TRBJ2-3
SARGGPLFTDTQY
>TRBV7-2|TRBJ2-7
ASSLVLAGGPLEQY
>TRBV11-2|TRBJ2-2
ASSLVGLAGDPRTGELF
>TRBV11-2|TRBJ2-7
ASSKQGNRIEQY
>TRBV11-2|TRBJ2-1
ASSFPTGAHEQF
>TRBV5-1|TRBJ2-1
ASSYEGGGSLGNEQF
>TRBV11-2|TRBJ2-5
ASSLAPSRGAMETQY
>TRBV4-3|TRBJ1-2
ASSQDRETSYGYT
>TRBV7-9|TRBJ1-2
ASSLLLHSYT
>TRBV6-5|TRBJ1-5
ASSYSSQGGNQPQH
>TRBV7-9|TRBJ2-1
ALTPGRNSYNEQF
>TRBV7-9|TRBJ2-7
ASSAGQVSNEQY
>TRBV5-1|TRBJ2-3
ASSLGVAGTDTQY
>TRBV27|TRBJ2-7
ASRYGSARSYEQY
>TRBV3-1|TRBJ2-3
ASSGGDYQFSDTQY
>TRBV5-1|TRBJ2-7
ASSWTSGGLIYEQY
>TRBV6-5|TRBJ2-1
ASSYSWASGRNEQF
>TRBV4-1|TRBJ1-6
ASSQENSPLH
>TRBV7-8|TRBJ2-3
ASSLVGSRADTQY
>TRBV7-2|TRBJ2-3
ASSAKVLESTDTQY